This TCR beta chain originates from a study of long-term antiretroviral therapy in people with HIV (dated by TCRdb to between 2021 and 2024). Study-level background: The earliest samples were collected roughly a decade before the 2015 WHO recommendation for immediate ART, at a time when ART was usually postponed until CD4 counts fell. Whether ART initiation and durable HIV suppression were associated with changes in peripheral blood TRB repertoire composition and diversity was tested in a retrospective serial study. A total of 192 cryopreserved PBMC samples were contributed to the cohort by 30 adults with confirmed HIV infection, with samples collected serially over a mean of around 6 years (range 1-12). Among the approximately 32 participants with HIV, eleven to twelve were female. No cross-contamination during QIAcube processing was seen in test extractions of a monoclonal T-cell line run alongside around 34 polyclonal samples.

A note on this clone: Its antigen is unknown. No much larger clone is present one base from it, and per-base qualities are unavailable.

Overall study outcomes, separate from this receptor: Starting ART was linked to a significant rise in TRB diversity, yet even with long-term ART the diversity remained significantly lower than in transplant donor controls. CDR3 length ranges in HIV repertoires were narrower than in controls, and network structure suggested an antigen-experienced repertoire with only a slight naive shift after ART. Since PBMC availability was limited, sequencing covered only the TCR beta chain, with no alpha chain pairing. The repertoire was dominated across all time points by expanded TRB clones identified before ART initiation, although this dominance was seen to fluctuate and to decrease in many PLHIV after ART. Because pre-ART samples had limited cell numbers, profiling was done on unsorted PBMC rather than on sorted CD4+ and CD8+ T cells. The samples were dated from about 2004 to 2017, and the ART regimens that were used may be less effective than current ART regimens. No data were available on ART adherence, viral resistance or therapy changes, limiting inferences about post-ART repertoire changes.

Participants were included only if at least one PBMC sample before ART initiation and at least two post-ART samples were available. Every participant with HIV received treatment in the United States of America. Before DNA extraction, cryopreserved samples of 1-10 million PBMC were thawed and then washed. At the time of the earliest PBMC sample, participants with HIV were aged between roughly 20 and 60 years. PBMC samples were contributed by each participant from 1-4 timepoints before ART initiation and 2-8 timepoints after ART initiation, with a median of 7 samples. Serial HIV viral load, CD4+ T-cell count, ART history and demographic data were obtained for every participant. A Qiagen kit on a QIAcube was used to extract genomic DNA from unsorted PBMC, with samples processed in batches of 12. Sequences MNHEY (CDR1) and SMNVEV (CDR2) are obtained from the germline V gene (reference sequence). There are 12 amino acids in the CDR3, from cysteine to phenylalanine inclusive. Only the CDR3 portion is preserved as DNA: 36 bases, with reading frame beginning at the first base. V lost 8 bases and J lost 6 bases; the stretch between them is 14 bases long.

The immunoSEQ hsTCRB v3.0 assay was used at survey level resolution to sequence the TRB variable region. The target sequencing depth for TRB was roughly 35,000-50,000 T-cell genomes per sample. Pooled TRB libraries were sequenced on an Illumina MiSeq with a v3 150-cycle kit. As for how the authors treated the data: Repertoire analysis ran in R within a reproducible Nextflow workflow covering QC, data transformation and analysis. LymphoSeq2, an R package for exploring AIRR-Seq data, was used to implement the custom analyses. A few samples that produced fewer than 5000 total TRB sequences were removed, so approximately 190 HIV repertoires were analyzed. Among the 170 to 200 retained HIV repertoires, 59 were collected before ART initiation and approximately 130 after ART initiation. Repertoires were downsampled to 5000 TRB nucleotide sequences, with summary statistics averaged over 100 downsampling iterations. Only TRB sequences with CDR3 regions of at least seven amino acids were retained for analysis. Diversity was measured with a Shannon entropy-derived clonality score and the Gini coefficient. Repertoire networks linked the top 5000 CDR3 amino acid sequences whenever two sequences differed by an edit distance of one. Antigen specificity groups and MHC restriction were predicted for TRB CDR3 amino acid sequences with GLIPH2. To flag known CMV, EBV, HIV or tissue antigen associations, CDR3 amino acid sequences were matched against VDJdb and McPAS-TCR. Pre-ART, post-ART and control groups were compared with Wilcoxon signed-rank tests and Holm-Bonferroni correction. TCRdb stores this immuneACCESS table with in-frame sequences only. Part of the clones is absent; in the studies checked, under half of the shortfall reflects unresolved V genes, and no reason is known for the rest. V and J calls and clone size are as listed in that table; D and trimming were resolved from the DNA. The table for this sample lists some 27,000 clones; roughly 80% of them were counted only once. Together, the top ten hold over 8.5% of the sample.

The clonotype originates from a man aged 25-40 years with HIV. The input for sequencing was unsorted PBMCs, taken 2.1 years after starting antiretroviral therapy. Rearrangement joined TRBV27 to TRBJ2-7; a tentative D match to TRBD1 spans 5 bases. The CDR3 loop reads CASRHIRVEQYF. The sequenced DNA: TGTGCCAGCCGTCATATCAGGGTCGAGCAGTACTTC.